This entry features one TCR beta chain sequence. Antigen unknown. The data derive from a study of tumor and adjacent non-tumor tissue in lung cancer. Whole-study context: Patients comprised about eleven adenocarcinoma, a couple of squamous cell carcinoma and 1 small cell lung cancer. Aged roughly 31 to 80 years, patients included 9 to 11 men and 4 to 6 women with stage I to III disease.

The template was RNA from unsorted bulk tissue. The normal lung tissue was taken more than 3 cm from the tumor edge. Three rounds of nested PCR, following a modified ARM-PCR protocol, produced the TCRbeta library. In TCRdb, the multiplex PCR reads were re-called with MiXCR into one record per CDR3 protein. This repertoire shows about 80,000 distinct CDR3 sequences, roughly 80% found once; its top ten account for 45% to 55%. Study-level findings and limits: Tumor TCR diversity, when higher, was linked to shorter survival. Normal lung showed higher cumulative top 100 clone frequency than tumor.

The CDR3 totals 12 residues. V lost 9 bases and J lost 13, with 20 bases in between. Germline V gene sequence: CDR1 SGHRS, CDR2 YFSETQ. The source material was distant non-tumor lung tissue. This receptor was obtained from a man aged 55 to 70 with non-small cell lung cancer. The chain has TRBV5-1 and TRBJ2-1; maybe TRBD2 (5 bases). The CDR3 nucleotides are TGCGCCAACTTTAGGTTTAGCGCAGTCCAGTTCTTC. Translation gives CANFRFSAVQFF.